Each of the 24 T cell receptor beta chains below was sequenced from the same sample in a study of T cells in Graves' hyperthyroidism and ophthalmopathy. Template material for amplifying TCR beta CDR3 regions consisted of RNA transcripts. Carried out on the TCR CDR3, a first-round RT-PCR used the HTBI primer set. From the multiplex PCR reads, TCRdb called clonotypes with MiXCR, one entry per CDR3 protein. The sample contains roughly 660,000 distinct CDR3 sequences, 15% to 20% of which appear only once. Sequencing was done on a sample of blood. These TCRs come from a man over 45 with Graves' hyperthyroidism.

This clonotype was seen repeatedly, ten times or more. CDR3 in amino acids: CASSQGGLTDTQYF. The DNA of the CDR3 is TGTGCCAGCAGCCAAGGGGGACTCACAGATACGCAGTATTTT. The chain carries TRBV14 and TRBJ2-3; possibly TRBD2 for D (6 bases). This CDR3 is 14 amino acids long. Trimming took off 1 base at V and 2 bases at J, with 7 bases between the two ends. CDR1 and CDR2 from the germline V gene are SGHDN and FVKESK. The full variable domain, with the rest looked up from reference TRBV14 and TRBJ2-3, is EAGVTQFPSHSVIEKGQTVTLRCDPISGHDNLYWYRRVMGKEIKFLLHFVKESKQDESGMPNNRFLAERTGGTYSTLKVQPAELEDSGVYFCASSQGGLTDTQYFGPGTRLTVL.

Worth noting for this clonotype: A much larger clone sits a single nucleotide away, making a read error possible. The gene calls are TRBV30 and TRBJ2-7; 11 bases fit TRBD2. Germline loops: CDR1 GTSNPN, CDR2 SVGIG (reference sequence). The CDR3 runs 14 residues. The CDR3 DNA is TGTGCCTGGAGTAAGCTAGCGGGAGGCTACGGGCAGTACTTC. Protein: CAWSKLAGGYGQYF.

The chain combines TRBV11-2 with TRBJ2-5; 7 bases agree with TRBD2. Germline V gene data show CDR1 as SGHAT and CDR2 as FQNNGV. Trimming took 4 bases from V and 3 from J; bases not matched to a gene: 11. The CDR3 spans 16 residues. The CDR3 reads CASSSPSGGIKETQYF. The CDR3 DNA reads TGTGCCAGCAGCTCGCCTAGCGGTGGAATCAAAGAGACCCAGTACTTC.

The chain links TRBV12-3 or TRBV12-4 to TRBJ2-5, with D possibly called TRBD1 or TRBD2 (6 bases each). V lost 6 bases, J lost 5 bases, and 16 bases lay in between. This CDR3 comprises 14 residues. The DNA of the CDR3 is TGTGCCAGCAGCTCCTCGGGGGCGGGGGAGACCCAGTACTTC. Its protein product is CASSSSGAGETQYF.

For this clonotype: Mismatch with germline at one junction end may stem from a read error. The chain uses TRBV20-1 and TRBJ1-4; the D gene is possibly TRBD1 (5 bases). Germline lookup yields CDR1 DFQATT and CDR2 SNEGSKA (reference sequence). The CDR3 loop spans 16 amino acids. For the CDR3, the DNA is TGCAGTGTTAGAGATCTGAGCCGGGGGATTAATGAAAAACTGTTTTTT. It specifies CSVRDLSRGINEKLFF.

The chain recombines TRBV5-5 with TRBJ1-1; 7 bases align to TRBD1. The V gene end was trimmed by 6 bases and the J gene end by 4 bases; junction bases not matched to a gene: 3. CDR3 length: 12 residues. The germline CDR1 and CDR2 sequences are SGHKS and YYEKEE (reference sequence). CDR3 nucleotides: TGTGCCAGCAAGGGGGCCAGCACTGAAGCTTTCTTT. This translates into CASKGASTEAFF.

V gene TRBV3-1 combines with J gene TRBJ1-1; D is ambiguous. The germline CDR1 and CDR2 sequences are LGHDT and YNNKEL (reference sequence). This CDR3 region has 13 residues. Trimming took 5 bases from V and 2 from J, leaving 9 bases between them. CDR3 coding DNA: TGTGCCAGCAGCTGCCGGGGTAACACTGAAGCTTTCTTT. It is translated as CASSCRGNTEAFF.

The V call is TRBV30, the J call TRBJ2-5; no clear D. Germline assignment: CDR1 GTSNPN and CDR2 SVGIG (reference sequence). Trimming shortened V by 5 bases and J by 1 base, and 14 bases separated the two germline ends. The CDR3 length is 14 residues. In nucleotides, the CDR3 is TGTGCCTGGTTAGAGGTCAGGATCCAAGAGACCCAGTACTTC. This translates into CAWLEVRIQETQYF.

This clonotype was seen many times. This chain links TRBV2 with TRBJ1-1; D not resolved. This CDR3 spans 12 amino acids. Germline V lookup: CDR1 SNHLY, CDR2 FYNNEI. V lost 4 bases and J lost 5, with 8 bases in between. The CDR3, as DNA: TGTGCCAGCAGTGCCCCGGGAACTGAAGCTTTCTTT. Its translation is CASSAPGTEAFF.

The chain uses TRBV19 and TRBJ1-2; a weak D match, TRBD1 (5 bases). From germline, CDR1 is LNHDA and CDR2 SQIVND (reference sequence). V lost 3 bases and J 0 bases, leaving 26 bases between the germline ends. The CDR3 has 20 amino acids. The CDR3: CASSIRLGSARIGANYGYTF. The CDR3 region has the DNA TGTGCCAGTAGTATCCGACTTGGATCGGCCCGGATAGGGGCTAACTATGGCTACACCTTC.

This clonotype occurred many times. The chain uses TRBV30 and TRBJ1-1; perhaps TRBD1 as D (5 bases). The CDR3 covers 14 residues. Germline V gene data show CDR1 as GTSNPN and CDR2 as SVGIG (reference sequence). Between the trimmed V and J ends, which lost 4 bases and 1 base, there was a span of 13 bases. The DNA of the CDR3 is TGTGCCTGGATGACCGGGGACGGGAACACTGAAGCTTTCTTT. Protein product: CAWMTGDGNTEAFF.

V usage is TRBV6-2 or TRBV6-3 and J usage is TRBJ2-1; D might be TRBD1 or TRBD2, each matching 5 bases. This CDR3 spans 13 amino acids. CDR1 and CDR2 from the germline V gene are MNHEY and SVGEGT. Trimming took 4 bases from V and 9 from J, leaving 13 bases between them. This chain's CDR3 is CASSSRGDGEQFF. In DNA form, the CDR3 reads TGTGCCAGCAGTTCTCGAGGGGACGGTGAGCAGTTCTTC.

The chain uses TRBV19 and TRBJ2-7; D ambiguous. V was clipped by 3 bases and J by 2 bases, with 14 bases between them. CDR3 length equals 15 residues. The germline gives CDR1 LNHDA, CDR2 SQIVND (reference sequence). CDR3 loop: CASSMAYYPTYEQYF. CDR3 DNA: TGTGCCAGTAGTATGGCGTACTACCCAACCTACGAGCAGTACTTC.

In regard to this clonotype: The conserved phenylalanine or tryptophan normally closing the CDR3 is absent here, so this likely arose from a read error. The CDR3 protein is CASSQGDGGGQETQYL. Written as DNA, the CDR3 is TGTGCCAGCAGCCAAGGGGACGGTGGGGGCCAAGAGACCCAGTACCTC. This sequence joins TRBV3-1 and TRBJ2-5, with D possibly being TRBD1 or TRBD2 (5 bases each). Germline V gene sequence: CDR1 LGHDT, CDR2 YNNKEL (reference sequence). The CDR3 runs to 16 residues. The V and J ends lost 1 base and 1 base respectively, with 13 bases between them.

This clonotype was counted a few times. V is TRBV5-1 and J is TRBJ1-4; D might be TRBD1 (5 bases). The V end was cut by 7 bases, the J end by 5 bases, with 12 bases between. The CDR3 spans 13 residues. Germline V gene sequence: CDR1 SGHRS, CDR2 YFSETQ. Here the CDR3 DNA reads TGCGCCAGCGGCCGACAGCCAAATGAAAAACTGTTTTTT. It encodes CASGRQPNEKLFF. Combining the CDR3 with reference TRBV5-1 and TRBJ1-4 gives the whole variable domain KAGVTQTPRYLIKTRGQQVTLSCSPISGHRSVSWYQQTPGQGLQFLFEYFSETQRNKGNFPGRFSGRQFSNSRSEMNVSTLELGDSALYLCASGRQPNEKLFFGSGTQLSVL.

This clonotype was counted a single time. The chain joins TRBV4-1 to TRBJ2-2; TRBD2 might be the D (5 bases). The germline V gene encodes CDR1 MGHRA and CDR2 YSYEKL. V was pared by 1 base and J by 0 bases, with 9 bases between. The CDR3 has 16 amino acids. The CDR3 DNA sequence: TGCGCCAGCAGCCAAGCGGTAGCGCCGAACACCGGGGAGCTGTTTTTT. Translation: CASSQAVAPNTGELFF.

The rearrangement links TRBV28 to TRBJ2-3, with 10 positions matching TRBD2. This CDR3 has 16 amino acids. The germline CDR1 and CDR2 sequences are MDHEN and SYDVKM. With 5 bases clipped from V and 5 bases from J, the junction kept 10 bases outside the gene matches. CDR3 residues: CASSLDSSGRVDTQYF. Written as DNA, the CDR3 is TGTGCCAGCAGTCTTGACTCAAGCGGGAGGGTAGATACGCAGTATTTT.

This clonotype was found many times. The rearrangement joins TRBV28 to TRBJ2-5, with unresolved D. The V end was cut by 2 bases, the J end by 4 bases, with 8 bases between. This CDR3 is built from 13 residues. CDR1 is MDHEN, CDR2 SYDVKM, per germline. The CDR3 DNA reads TGTGCCAGCAGTTTAAGGGTGCCAGAGACCCAGTACTTC. It encodes CASSLRVPETQYF.

The chain couples TRBV10-3 to TRBJ2-1; D not certain. The germline V and J ends were trimmed by 8 bases and 7 bases, with 18 bases remaining between them. CDR3 size: 14 residues. CDR1 is ENHRY and CDR2 is SYGVKD in the germline V gene. CDR3 residues: CAIGGSYIGNEQFF. In nucleotides, the CDR3 is TGTGCCATCGGTGGTTCCTACATCGGGAATGAGCAGTTCTTC.

This clonotype was detected many times. The genes are TRBV3-1 and TRBJ1-1, with TRBD1 matching over 7 bases. The CDR3 has 14 amino acids. The germline V gene has CDR1 LGHDT and CDR2 YNNKEL (reference sequence). With V trimmed by 4 bases and J by 8 bases, 10 bases remained unmatched. The CDR3 reads CASSLRGGTDEAFF. The CDR3 DNA reads as TGTGCCAGCAGCCTTCGAGGGGGGACAGACGAAGCTTTCTTT.

This clonotype was counted at least ten times. The rearrangement links TRBV10-3 to TRBJ2-3; TRBD2 aligns across 10 bases. CDR3 size: 17 residues. Germline lookup yields CDR1 ENHRY and CDR2 SYGVKD. V was pared by 3 bases and J by 4 bases, with 10 bases of the junction left unmatched. The CDR3 bases are TGTGCCATCAGTGACCCTCCAGCGGGAGGGCCCCCAGATACGCAGTATTTT. Amino acids: CAISDPPAGGPPDTQYF.

As for this clonotype: Given a much more abundant clone one base away, this may be a read error. The chain's CDR3 is CATSGGTGGATQYF. The DNA of the CDR3 is TGTGCCACCAGTGGCGGGACAGGGGGCGCGACCCAGTACTTC. This chain joins TRBV24-1 and TRBJ2-5; 12 nucleotides match TRBD1. V gave up 5 bases and J gave up 7 bases; unmatched junction bases: 4. This CDR3 spans 14 amino acids. Germline lookup yields CDR1 KGHDR and CDR2 SFDVKD.

The chain couples TRBV4-1 to TRBJ2-1; TRBD2 matches 13 bases. Germline CDR1 and CDR2: MGHRA and YSYEKL. Losses at the gene ends were 1 base for V and 7 bases for J; bases not matched to a gene: 10. CDR3 length equals 18 residues. CDR3 DNA: TGCGCCAGCAGCCAAGGAAATCTGGGACTAGCGGGAAGGAATGAGCAGTTCTTC. It encodes CASSQGNLGLAGRNEQFF.

This clonotype was observed at least ten times. The V gene is TRBV12-3 or TRBV12-4, the J gene TRBJ2-5; 8 bases agree with TRBD2. This CDR3 has 14 amino acids. With 9 bases clipped from V and 2 bases from J, the junction kept 8 bases outside the gene matches. CDR3 in DNA: TGTGCCAGTGGAGCGGGAGTAGGACAAGAGACCCAGTACTTC. It is translated as CASGAGVGQETQYF.